These 28 T cell receptor beta chains came from one sample sequenced in a study of identical twins. TCRdb fed the 5' RACE reads into MiXCR, producing one record per CDR3 protein. The sample shows 350,000 or so distinct CDR3 sequences, 9% to 15% of them seen only once. These same records also appear under a second study, on yellow fever vaccine responses in identical twins.

The sample comprised CD8+ T cells sorted from blood. All receptors come from a woman between 18 and 29 years old in good health.

This clonotype was seen a handful of times. The V call is TRBV20-1, the J call TRBJ2-3, with 14 bases that match TRBD2. The CDR3 totals 20 residues. CDR1 and CDR2 (germline): DFQATT, SNEGSKA (reference sequence). Trimming at V came to 0 bases and at J to 5 bases, leaving 16 bases not matched to a gene. The chain's CDR3 is CSARDWGGTSGRVLVDTQYF. The CDR3 DNA sequence: TGCAGTGCTAGAGATTGGGGGGGGACTAGCGGGAGAGTCCTTGTAGATACGCAGTATTTT.

The CDR3 sequence is CASSTLGAGLGDIQYF. The CDR3 nucleotides are TGTGCCAGCAGTACCCTGGGGGCAGGCCTAGGAGACATTCAGTACTTC. The V and J genes are TRBV5-8 and TRBJ2-4; perhaps TRBD1 as D (6 bases). CDR1 is SGHTS, CDR2 YDEGEE, per germline. Trimming removed 5 bases from V and 8 bases from J, with 23 bases in between. The CDR3 has 16 amino acids.

This clonotype was picked up a small number of times. The chain has TRBV20-1 and TRBJ2-3, with 8 bases identical to TRBD2. Looked up from germline, CDR1 is DFQATT and CDR2 is SNEGSKA (reference sequence). J was trimmed by 4 bases and V by 4 bases; bases with no gene match: 4. This CDR3 is built from 13 residues. DNA for the CDR3: TGCAGTGCTACCAGCGGGAGCCCAGATACGCAGTATTTT. Protein: CSATSGSPDTQYF.

The chain carries TRBV15 and TRBJ2-5; TRBD2 agrees at 12 bases. V shed 1 base, J shed 1 base, and the junction held 1 base outside the gene matches. Germline V gene lookup returns CDR1 LNHNV and CDR2 YYDKDF (reference sequence). This CDR3 comprises 16 residues. CDR3: CATSRGTSGIQETQYF. CDR3 sequence (DNA): TGTGCCACCAGCAGAGGGACTAGCGGGATCCAAGAGACCCAGTACTTC.

V usage is TRBV6-1 and J usage is TRBJ2-3; D is perhaps TRBD2 (6 bases). This CDR3 is built from 14 residues. Germline CDR1 MNHNS, CDR2 SASEGT. Here the CDR3 DNA reads TGTGCTACAGCCACCGGGGGAGGTCCAGATACGCAGTATTTT. This encodes CATATGGGPDTQYF.

This clonotype has a handful of counts. The chain links TRBV28 to TRBJ1-4, with D perhaps matching TRBD1 (6 bases). CDR1 is MDHEN and CDR2 is SYDVKM in the germline V gene. The CDR3 is made up of 14 amino acids. With 5 bases removed from V and 4 bases from J, the gap between germline ends came to 11 bases. CDR3 sequence: CASSQQDSNEKLFF. As DNA, the CDR3 is TGTGCCAGCAGTCAACAGGACAGTAATGAAAAACTGTTTTTT.

About this clonotype itself: Just one base apart from a much larger clone, this may be a read error. This chain joins TRBV12-3 or TRBV12-4 and TRBJ2-1, with D maybe TRBD2 (5 bases). The CDR3 is 13 residues long. V lost 8 bases and J lost 0, with 8 bases in between. The CDR3 coding sequence is TGTGCCAGCGGGAGTTACTCCTACAATGAGCAGTTCTTC. This gives the protein CASGSYSYNEQFF.

In this sample, this clonotype turned up a few times. This chain links TRBV7-6 with TRBJ2-1, with TRBD1 identical over 9 bases. V lost 5 bases and J lost 4; bases outside the gene matches: 6. Germline V CDR1 and CDR2: SGHVS, FNYEAQ. This CDR3 contains 15 residues. DNA of the CDR3: TGTGCCAGCAGCCCCCGGGACAGGGCATACAATGAGCAGTTCTTC. Translated, it gives CASSPRDRAYNEQFF. The full variable domain, with the rest looked up from reference TRBV7-6 and TRBJ2-1, is GAGVSQSPRYKVTKRGQDVALRCDPISGHVSLYWYRQALGQGPEFLTYFNYEAQQDKSGLPNDRFSAERPEGSISTLTIQRTEQRDSAMYRCASSPRDRAYNEQFFGPGTRLTVL.

The gene calls are TRBV27 and TRBJ2-7; D ambiguous. The V end was cut by 5 bases, the J end by 3 bases, with 14 bases between. The CDR3 runs to 14 residues. CDR1 MNHEY and CDR2 SMNVEV come from the germline V gene (reference sequence). The CDR3 loop is CASSLPGRVYEQYF. For the CDR3, the DNA is TGTGCCAGCAGTCTTCCCGGTCGAGTCTACGAGCAGTACTTC.

The sample holds a few counts of this clonotype. J is TRBJ2-7 and V is TRBV5-1, with D possibly matching TRBD1 (5 bases). The CDR3 covers 14 residues. In germline, CDR1 is SGHRS, CDR2 YFSETQ. V was trimmed by 2 bases and J by 2 bases, leaving 11 bases between them. CDR3 sequence: CASSFARAPYEQYF. The DNA of the CDR3 is TGCGCCAGCAGCTTCGCCAGGGCCCCCTACGAGCAGTACTTC.

This clonotype has just a few counts. J is TRBJ2-7 and V is TRBV5-6; 11 positions agree with TRBD1. CDR1 and CDR2 from the germline V gene are SGHDT and YYEEEE. Losses at the gene ends were 4 bases for V and 4 bases for J; bases not matched to a gene: 16. The CDR3 sequence is 18 residues long. CDR3 protein: CASSRGTGGNTQAYEQYV. CDR3 in DNA: TGTGCCAGCAGCCGTGGGACAGGGGGGAATACTCAGGCATACGAGCAGTACGTC.

This chain uses TRBV7-9 with TRBJ1-1; perhaps TRBD1 as D (5 bases). CDR1 is SEHNR, CDR2 FQNEAQ, per germline (reference sequence). The CDR3 has 15 residues. V was clipped by 1 base and J by 1 base, with 10 bases between them. The CDR3 sequence: CASSLEGRANTEAFF. DNA for the CDR3: TGTGCCAGCAGCTTAGAAGGCAGGGCGAACACTGAAGCTTTCTTT.

The chain carries TRBV29-1 and TRBJ2-1; perhaps TRBD2 as D (8 bases). V was shortened by 7 bases and J by 1 base, with 26 bases between the two germline ends. Looked up from germline, CDR1 is SQVTM and CDR2 is ANQGSEA. The CDR3 consists of 18 residues. DNA for the CDR3: TGCAGCGCCTGGGGGGACAGCGATATAGCGGGATCCTACAATGAGCAGTTCTTC. Its protein is CSAWGDSDIAGSYNEQFF.

This chain joins TRBV7-8 and TRBJ2-3, with TRBD2 matching over 7 bases. Germline V gene sequence: CDR1 SGHVS, CDR2 FQNEAQ. CDR3 length: 15 amino acids. Trimming removed 2 bases from V and 4 bases from J; junction bases left unmatched: 6. The CDR3 sequence: CASSLLRGSADTQYF. CDR3 nucleotide sequence: TGTGCCAGCAGCTTACTACGCGGGAGCGCAGATACGCAGTATTTT.

This clonotype was found a few times. This chain links TRBV9 with TRBJ2-4; no clear D. Germline CDR1 is SGDLS and CDR2 is YYNGEE. The length of the CDR3 is 11 residues. V dropped 3 bases and J dropped 5 bases, with 3 bases sitting between them. CDR3 in DNA: TGTGCCAGCAGCGCAGAAAACATTCAGTACTTC. This gives the protein CASSAENIQYF.

This clonotype was seen only a few times. The V gene is TRBV6-2 or TRBV6-3, the J gene TRBJ2-7; 11 bases agree with TRBD2. The CDR3 length is 20 residues. V shed 0 bases, J shed 5 bases, and the junction held 18 bases outside the gene matches. Germline V gene sequence: CDR1 MNHEY, CDR2 SVGEGT. The CDR3 nucleotides are TGTGCCAGCAGTTACTCACCCCGGCTAGCGGGAGGCGTGGGTCCTAACGAGCAGTACTTC. Translating gives CASSYSPRLAGGVGPNEQYF.

Many counts were recorded for this clonotype. This chain connects TRBV28 to TRBJ2-1; weak D call: TRBD2 (6 bases). Trimming shortened V by 5 bases and J by 5 bases, and 10 bases separated the two germline ends. This CDR3 region has 13 residues. CDR1 MDHEN and CDR2 SYDVKM come from the germline V gene. CDR3 in DNA: TGTGCCAGCAGTAAGACGGGGGACAATGAGCAGTTCTTC. Its protein is CASSKTGDNEQFF.

This clonotype appeared a few times. The chain carries TRBV2 and TRBJ2-1; TRBD2 agrees at 10 bases. From germline, CDR1 is SNHLY and CDR2 FYNNEI. Unmatched junction bases numbered 5, after V lost 6 bases and J lost 0 bases. CDR3 length: 16 amino acids. CDR3 DNA sequence: TGTGCCAGCAGGTCATCTAGCGGGGGCTCCTACAATGAGCAGTTCTTC. This codes for CASRSSSGGSYNEQFF.

The gene calls are TRBV7-2 and TRBJ2-7; D ambiguous. The ends were cut back, 2 bases at V and 5 bases at J, with 13 bases in the middle. Germline CDR1 SGHTA, CDR2 FQGNSA. The CDR3 has 14 amino acids. CDR3 DNA sequence: TGTGCCAGCAGCTTAAGGCTCGCTGAAAACGAGCAGTACTTC. As protein: CASSLRLAENEQYF.

This clonotype has ten or more counts. The rearrangement uses TRBV27 and TRBJ2-7; 8 bases line up with TRBD1. Germline V gives CDR1 MNHEY, CDR2 SMNVEV (reference sequence). The length of the CDR3 is 15 residues. J lost 0 bases, V lost 4 bases, and 5 bases had no gene match. The CDR3 DNA follows: TGTGCCAGCAGTTCCGGACAGGGAGGCTCCTACGAGCAGTACTTC. Translated, it gives CASSSGQGGSYEQYF.

The chain has TRBV20-1 and TRBJ2-3; perhaps TRBD2 as D (6 bases). Germline CDR1 and CDR2: DFQATT and SNEGSKA (reference sequence). Trimming took off 0 bases at V and 3 bases at J, with 19 bases between the two ends. CDR3 length: 17 amino acids. CDR3 residues: CSARDGLATQSTDTQYF. The CDR3 bases are TGCAGTGCTAGAGATGGGCTAGCGACTCAGAGTACAGATACGCAGTATTTT.

This chain joins TRBV12-3 or TRBV12-4 and TRBJ2-3; D not resolved. V lost 3 bases and J 0 bases, leaving 13 bases between the germline ends. The CDR3 has 16 residues. The CDR3 sequence: CASSFRSAASTDTQYF. The CDR3 DNA sequence: TGTGCCAGCAGTTTTCGGTCGGCAGCTAGCACAGATACGCAGTATTTT.

This clonotype showed up just a few times. The chain combines TRBV7-9 with TRBJ2-3; D remains ambiguous. This CDR3 region has 15 residues. Trimming left V 4 bases short and J 0 bases short, with 11 bases between. Germline CDR1 SEHNR, CDR2 FQNEAQ (reference sequence). The CDR3 DNA reads TGTGCCAGCAGCTCCATAACTGGTAGCACAGATACGCAGTATTTT. Its translation: CASSSITGSTDTQYF.

The rearrangement uses TRBV28 and TRBJ2-5, with D maybe TRBD2 (6 bases). This CDR3 comprises 17 residues. Trimming removed 6 bases from V and 2 bases from J, with 22 bases in between. From germline, CDR1 is MDHEN and CDR2 SYDVKM. CDR3 sequence reads: CASSWSPDRLVQETQYF. In nucleotides, the CDR3 is TGTGCCAGCAGCTGGAGCCCAGATAGACTAGTACAAGAGACCCAGTACTTC.

There are a few counts of this clonotype. The gene calls are TRBV7-9 and TRBJ2-2, with D unclear. CDR3 length: 16 amino acids. Trimming stripped 0 bases from V and 4 bases from J, with 12 bases between. Germline CDR1 SEHNR, CDR2 FQNEAQ (reference sequence). The DNA of the CDR3 is TGTGCCAGCAGCTTAGCCTACCTCGTCGGCACCGGGGAGCTGTTTTTT. Encoded protein: CASSLAYLVGTGELFF. Complete variable domain (other parts from reference TRBV7-9 and TRBJ2-2): DTGVSQNPRHKITKRGQNVTFRCDPISEHNRLYWYRQTLGQGPEFLTYFQNEAQLEKSRLLSDRFSAERPKGSFSTLEIQRTEQGDSAMYLCASSLAYLVGTGELFFGEGSRLTVL.

In its sample, this clonotype was seen many times. J is TRBJ2-7 and V is TRBV2, with TRBD2 matching over 8 bases. Germline lookup yields CDR1 SNHLY and CDR2 FYNNEI. The CDR3 runs to 17 residues. Trimming cost V 5 bases and J 4 bases; bases outside gene matches: 16. CDR3 DNA: TGTGCCAGCAGTCCGACTCAGCGGGAGCACCCCCCTTACGAGCAGTACTTC. Translated: CASSPTQREHPPYEQYF.

This clonotype occurred a few times. The chain joins TRBV25-1 to TRBJ2-7; 11 positions match TRBD1. The CDR3 extends over 19 amino acids. Trimming cost V 3 bases and J 0 bases; bases outside gene matches: 13. Germline assignment: CDR1 MGHDK and CDR2 SYGVNS. The CDR3, as DNA: TGTGCCAGCAGTGATAGTCGTGGGCAGGACAGGGGGCCCTCCTACGAGCAGTACTTC. It encodes CASSDSRGQDRGPSYEQYF.

V gene TRBV29-1 combines with J gene TRBJ1-2; D perhaps matches TRBD1 (6 bases). In germline, CDR1 is SQVTM, CDR2 ANQGSEA. The germline V and J ends were trimmed by 6 bases and 4 bases, with 18 bases remaining between them. The CDR3 spans 14 residues. This CDR3 reads CSVAGDGIIYGYTF. Here the CDR3 DNA reads TGCAGCGTGGCAGGGGACGGGATTATCTATGGCTACACCTTC.